This T cell receptor (beta chain) was obtained from a study of blood T cell repertoires in COVID-19 (dated by TCRdb to about 2020). As for the study more broadly: Samples from collaborators originated in the United States, Italy and Spain and spanned both the acute and convalescent phases of COVID-19. The prospective study material was composed of cDNA or gDNA derived from T cells, B-cell-depleted T cells, or PBMCs. The dataset comprised deeply sampled blood TCRbeta repertoires from subjects exposed to, actively infected with, or recovered from COVID-19. The repertoires were released in a freely available public database meant as a resource for research on the immune response to SARS-CoV-2. Samples came from the ongoing ImmuneRACE study (first 160 participants) plus 1,254 subjects from 6 global collaborators. The sample metadata nearly always contained a de-identified subject ID, COVID-19 status, age in years and sex. Where available, HLA class I and class II types were taken from metadata supplied by the sample provider and were not determined by assay-based typing.

Summary of the overall study and its limitations: The quantity of clinical and demographic metadata differed by source and by participant and was supplied without curation.

TCRbeta CDR3 regions were amplified from genomic DNA using the immunoSEQ Assay, a bias-controlled multiplex PCR. In the source study's methods: Nucleated cell counts per sample were estimated from amplification of reference gene primers within the assay. To quantify the absolute abundance of each unique TCRbeta CDR3 rearrangement, sequence reads were collapsed and filtered. Productive Simpson clonality was computed per sample as the square root of Simpson's diversity index over productive rearrangements. TCRdb's version of the immuneACCESS table is confined to in-frame rearrangements and falls short of the full clone set. An unresolved V gene accounts for under half of the shortfall where checked; the remainder is of unknown origin. V, J and clone size are those of that table, while D and trimming were read from the DNA. The sample table shows 210,000 or so clones, and roughly 88% are seen once. 5.5% to 7% of the sample goes to the ten largest clones.

To note about this clone: No cognate antigen has been identified for it. No base quality information exists; no much larger clone differs at one position.

A second Seattle source provided samples from volunteer blood donors who had recovered from COVID-19. Collaborating institutions collected whole blood in K2EDTA tubes following their own protocols. For TCRbeta analysis, collaborator samples were shipped as frozen whole blood, as isolated PBMCs, or as DNA extracted from either sample type. Inclusive of the bounding cysteine and phenylalanine, the CDR3 is 13 residues long. Only the CDR3 region is kept as DNA, spanning 39 bases read in frame from base 1. V sheds 5 bases and J sheds 4 bases, leaving 12 bases between their ends. CDR1 and CDR2 are read off the germline V gene as SGDLS and YYNGEE.

This sequence originates from a woman aged 40 to 50 who had recovered from COVID-19. Sequenced: peripheral blood. The chain links TRBV9 with TRBJ1-2; 6 matching bases give a weak D call of TRBD1. The CDR3 region: CASSPDSGYGYTF. Read as DNA, the sequence is TGTGCCAGCAGTCCGGACAGCGGCTATGGCTACACCTTC.